The next 19 T cell receptor beta chains were all read from a single sample in a study of cytomegalovirus exposure and HLA in healthy donors (dated by TCRdb to the late 2010s). Libraries were made using the immunoSEQ multiplex PCR assay. A mixture of 60 forward primers for TCR Vbeta segments and 13 reverse primers for TCR Jbeta segments was used in the multiplex PCR. Drawn from immuneACCESS, this table holds only the in-frame rearrangements with V and J called that TCRdb kept. Clones are partly lost; checked studies trace under half to an unresolved V gene and leave the rest unexplained. Recorded for this sample are roughly 68,000 clones; 50% to 80% of them occurred a single time. The ten largest clones capture about 20% of the sample. Sequences were obtained from PBMCs. These receptors were collected from a middle-aged man in good health and CMV-seropositive.

The chain recombines TRBV6-5 with TRBJ1-2, with 10 bases lining up with TRBD1. The trim removed 8 bases at V and 8 bases at J, leaving 8 bases unmatched. CDR1 is MNHEY, CDR2 SVGAGI, per germline. CDR3 length equals 13 residues. The CDR3 loop is CASRTQGQGGYTF. As DNA, the CDR3 is TGTGCCAGCCGAACGCAGGGACAGGGGGGCTACACCTTC.

The rearrangement links TRBV4-1 to TRBJ2-2, with 10 bases identical to TRBD2. The V segment lost 4 bases and the J segment 2 bases; nucleotides outside the gene matches: 7. Germline-derived CDR1 and CDR2 are MGHRA and YSYEKL. CDR3 length: 17 amino acids. This CDR3 reads CASSRLAGGLNTGELFF. In nucleotides, the CDR3 is TGCGCCAGCAGCCGATTAGCGGGGGGCCTAAACACCGGGGAGCTGTTTTTT.

J is TRBJ1-5 and V is TRBV2, with 7 bases identical to TRBD1. The CDR3 runs to 14 residues. The germline gives CDR1 SNHLY, CDR2 FYNNEI. The V and J ends lost 6 bases and 5 bases, in that order; junction bases with no gene match: 7. In DNA form, the CDR3 reads TGTGCCAGCAGCCCGGACAGGATTTATCAGCCCCAGCATTTT. This sequence encodes CASSPDRIYQPQHF.

This chain uses TRBV7-8 with TRBJ2-1, with a possible D match to TRBD1 (6 bases). Trimming left V 1 base short and J 1 base short, with 29 bases between. From germline, CDR1 is SGHVS and CDR2 FQNEAQ. The CDR3 extends over 22 amino acids. The CDR3 coding sequence is TGTGCCAGCAGCTTAGTAATTTTGGCAGGGGAGACGAAGTGGGGATCCTACAATGAGCAGTTCTTC. This gives the protein CASSLVILAGETKWGSYNEQFF.

The chain combines TRBV29-1 with TRBJ1-1; TRBD1 matches 9 bases. Trimming cost V 6 bases and J 5 bases; bases outside gene matches: 10. Germline V gene data show CDR1 as SQVTM and CDR2 as ANQGSEA. This CDR3 contains 14 residues. CDR3 residues: CSVAKTGGYTEAFF. The CDR3 DNA follows: TGCAGCGTCGCAAAGACAGGGGGTTATACTGAAGCTTTCTTT.

The V and J genes are TRBV11-3 and TRBJ2-3; D perhaps matches TRBD2 (5 bases). The CDR3 runs to 14 residues. Per germline, CDR1 SGHNT and CDR2 YENEEA. Between the trimmed V and J ends, which lost 5 bases and 5 bases, there was a span of 14 bases. In DNA form, the CDR3 reads TGTGCCAGCAGCCCGGAGGCACTACGAGATACGCAGTATTTT. Residues: CASSPEALRDTQYF.

The chain uses TRBV13 and TRBJ1-5, with 8 bases aligning to TRBD1. The germline CDR1 and CDR2 sequences are PRHDT and FYEKMQ (reference sequence). The CDR3 runs to 16 residues. The junction had 5 bases not matched to a gene; V was cut back by 3 bases and J by 1 base. The CDR3 reads CASSFTGGRSNQPQHF. The CDR3 DNA sequence: TGTGCCAGCAGCTTTACAGGGGGACGCAGCAATCAGCCCCAGCATTTT.

This chain links TRBV18 with TRBJ2-7; D gene unclear. The CDR3 is made up of 15 amino acids. CDR1 is KGHSH and CDR2 is LQKENI in the germline V gene. V was cut by 3 bases and J by 3 bases, with 15 bases left in between. The CDR3 DNA sequence: TGTGCCAGCTCACCCAGGCAGGAATTCGTCTACGAGCAGTACTTC. The encoded protein is CASSPRQEFVYEQYF.

J is TRBJ1-3 and V is TRBV14; 7 nucleotides line up with TRBD1. Germline V CDR1 and CDR2: SGHDN, FVKESK. This CDR3 region has 14 residues. Trimming at V came to 4 bases and at J to 3 bases, leaving 3 bases not matched to a gene. CDR3 sequence reads: CASSPWTGGNTIYF. CDR3 nucleotide sequence: TGTGCCAGCAGCCCCTGGACAGGTGGAAACACCATATATTTT.

This chain links TRBV6-5 with TRBJ1-2, with TRBD1 identical over 9 bases. Germline CDR1 MNHEY, CDR2 SVGAGI. The CDR3 has 14 residues. After removal of 0 bases from V and 8 bases from J, the junction contained 4 bases not matched to a gene. The CDR3 nucleotides read TGTGCCAGCAGTTACTCTAGGGACAGGGAGGGCTACACCTTC. Its protein is CASSYSRDREGYTF.

As regards this clone: The CDR3 ends on some other residue instead of the conserved phenylalanine or tryptophan, so this is likely a read error. The chain recombines TRBV6-6 with TRBJ2-7, with a possible D match to TRBD1 (6 bases). The CDR3 is made up of 13 amino acids. The V gene lost 6 bases and the J gene lost 3 bases, with 12 bases spanning the gap. Germline-derived CDR1 and CDR2 are MNHNY and SVGAGI (reference sequence). In DNA form, the CDR3 reads TGTGCCAGCAGCCCAGGACAGCTCTACGAGCAGTACCTC. Encoded protein: CASSPGQLYEQYL.

This clone was counted a few times. V and J are TRBV15 and TRBJ2-1; D perhaps matches TRBD1 (5 bases). Germline V lookup: CDR1 LNHNV, CDR2 YYDKDF (reference sequence). This CDR3 is 13 amino acids long. The ends were cut back, 0 bases at V and 7 bases at J, with 7 bases in the middle. DNA for the CDR3: TGTGCCACCAGCAGAGACAGGGCAAATGAGCAGTTCTTC. Translation gives CATSRDRANEQFF.

The CDR3 sequence is CASTRQGGETQYF. For the CDR3, the DNA is TGTGCCAGCACCAGACAGGGTGGAGAGACCCAGTACTTC. This chain connects TRBV2 to TRBJ2-5; 7 positions match TRBD1. Germline CDR1 and CDR2: SNHLY and FYNNEI. The CDR3 has 13 residues. J gave up 4 bases and V 7 bases, and 6 bases lay outside the gene matches.

This clone was counted only a few times. The chain carries TRBV7-9 and TRBJ1-6; 9 bases line up with TRBD1. This CDR3 is built from 15 residues. V shed 3 bases, J shed 8 bases, and the junction held 5 bases outside the gene matches. Germline CDR1 SEHNR, CDR2 FQNEAQ (reference sequence). CDR3 in amino acids: CASSLGTGRDSPLHF. The CDR3 DNA reads TGTGCCAGCAGCTTGGGGACAGGGCGGGATTCACCCCTCCACTTT.

This rearrangement joins TRBV19 to TRBJ1-5; no clear D gene. CDR1 LNHDA and CDR2 SQIVND come from the germline V gene (reference sequence). Trimming stripped 7 bases from V and 4 bases from J, with 11 bases between. The CDR3 covers 13 residues. CDR3 in amino acids: CASMAGTNQPQHF. The CDR3 DNA follows: TGTGCCAGTATGGCGGGAACAAATCAGCCCCAGCATTTT.

The rearrangement links TRBV5-8 to TRBJ1-5; possible D gene TRBD1, 6 bases. CDR3 length: 16 amino acids. Germline values: CDR1 SGHTS, CDR2 YDEGEE. V gave up 2 bases and J gave up 3 bases, with 15 bases separating them. The CDR3 sequence is CASSFGSDRYNQPQHF. In nucleotides, the CDR3 is TGTGCCAGCAGCTTTGGCTCTGACAGGTACAATCAGCCCCAGCATTTT.

The chain is built from TRBV14 and TRBJ2-3, with 15 bases lining up with TRBD2. Germline values: CDR1 SGHDN, CDR2 FVKESK. The CDR3 contains 18 residues. V was pared by 3 bases and J by 2 bases, with 6 bases of the junction left unmatched. CDR3 bases: TGTGCCAGCAGCCACCTGGGACTAGCGGGGGGTCCCACAGATACGCAGTATTTT. Its translation: CASSHLGLAGGPTDTQYF.

The chain links TRBV30 to TRBJ2-1, with no clear D. The length of the CDR3 is 12 residues. From germline, CDR1 is GTSNPN and CDR2 SVGIG (reference sequence). Trimming removed 0 bases from V and 12 bases from J, with 12 bases in between. In DNA, the CDR3 is TGTGCCTGGAGTGTGGCCATGTCAATGCAGTTCTTC. The encoded protein is CAWSVAMSMQFF.

V usage is TRBV5-1 and J usage is TRBJ2-3; the match to TRBD2 covers 7 bases. V trimming: 4 bases; J trimming: 1 base; junction bases outside the gene matches: 6. Germline CDR1 SGHRS, CDR2 YFSETQ. The CDR3 spans 15 residues. In DNA form, the CDR3 reads TGCGCCAGCAGCCAACAGCGGGGTGGCACAGATACGCAGTATTTT. Amino acid sequence: CASSQQRGGTDTQYF.